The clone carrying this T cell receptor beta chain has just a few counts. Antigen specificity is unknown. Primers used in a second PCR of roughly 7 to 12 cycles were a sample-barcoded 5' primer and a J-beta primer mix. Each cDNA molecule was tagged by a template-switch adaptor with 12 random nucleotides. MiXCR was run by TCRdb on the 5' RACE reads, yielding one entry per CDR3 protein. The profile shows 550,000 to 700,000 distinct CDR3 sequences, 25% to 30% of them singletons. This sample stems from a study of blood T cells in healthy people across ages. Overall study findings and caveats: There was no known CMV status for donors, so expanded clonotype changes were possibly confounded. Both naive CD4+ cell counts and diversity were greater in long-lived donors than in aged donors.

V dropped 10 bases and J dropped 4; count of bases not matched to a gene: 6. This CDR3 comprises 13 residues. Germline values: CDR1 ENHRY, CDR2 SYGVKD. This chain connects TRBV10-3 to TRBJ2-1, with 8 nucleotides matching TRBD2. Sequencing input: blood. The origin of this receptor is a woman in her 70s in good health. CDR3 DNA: TGTGCCACGGGACGGGAGGGGTACAATGAGCAGTTCTTC. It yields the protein CATGREGYNEQFF.